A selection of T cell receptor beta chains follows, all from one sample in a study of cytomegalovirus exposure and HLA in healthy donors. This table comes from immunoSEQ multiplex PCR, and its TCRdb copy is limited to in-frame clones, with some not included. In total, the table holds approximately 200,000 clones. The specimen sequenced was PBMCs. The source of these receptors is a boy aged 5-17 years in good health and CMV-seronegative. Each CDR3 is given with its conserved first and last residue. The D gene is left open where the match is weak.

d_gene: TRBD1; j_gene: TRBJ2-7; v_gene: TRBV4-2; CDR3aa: CASSRPGTETYEQYF; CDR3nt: TGTGCCAGCAGCCGTCCCGGGACAGAGACCTACGAGCAGTACTTC
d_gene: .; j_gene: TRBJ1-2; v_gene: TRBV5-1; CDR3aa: CASSLDTYGYTF; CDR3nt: TGCGCCAGCAGCTTGGACACCTATGGCTACACCTTC
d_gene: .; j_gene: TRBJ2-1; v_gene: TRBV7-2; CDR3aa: CASSSPPWGPSYNEQFF; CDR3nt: TGTGCCAGCAGCTCCCCCCCTTGGGGGCCTTCCTACAATGAGCAGTTCTTC
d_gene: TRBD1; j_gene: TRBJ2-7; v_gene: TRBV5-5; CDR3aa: CASSTETGIEQYF; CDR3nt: TGTGCCAGCTCCACCGAGACAGGGATCGAGCAGTACTTC
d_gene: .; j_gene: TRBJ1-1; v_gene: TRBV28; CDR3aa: CASNSGLGARTEAFF; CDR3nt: TGTGCCAGCAACTCCGGGCTGGGGGCGCGGACTGAAGCTTTCTTT
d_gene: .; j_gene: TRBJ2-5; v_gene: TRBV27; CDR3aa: CASSLSPRGSGKETQYF; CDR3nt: TGTGCCAGCAGTTTATCTCCTCGGGGTAGTGGAAAAGAGACCCAGTACTTC
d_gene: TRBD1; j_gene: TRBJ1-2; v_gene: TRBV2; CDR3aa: CASSGDSNFYGYTF; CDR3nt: TGTGCCAGCAGTGGGGACAGCAACTTCTATGGCTACACCTTC
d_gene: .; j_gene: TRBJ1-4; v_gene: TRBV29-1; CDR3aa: CSVEERGNEKLFF; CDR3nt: TGCAGCGTTGAAGAAAGGGGTAATGAAAAACTGTTTTTT
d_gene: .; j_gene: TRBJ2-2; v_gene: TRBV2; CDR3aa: CASSARLSTGELFF; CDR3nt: TGTGCCAGCAGTGCCCGTTTATCCACCGGGGAGCTGTTTTTT
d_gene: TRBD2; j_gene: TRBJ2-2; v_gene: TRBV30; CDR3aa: CAWSVGLNTGELFF; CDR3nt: TGTGCCTGGAGTGTGGGACTAAACACCGGGGAGCTGTTTTTT
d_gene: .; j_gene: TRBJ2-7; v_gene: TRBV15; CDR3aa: CATSRDVSEQYF; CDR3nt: TGTGCCACCAGCAGAGATGTGTCCGAGCAGTACTTC
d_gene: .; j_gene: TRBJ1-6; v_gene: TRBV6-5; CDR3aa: CASTLSFQGYSPLHF; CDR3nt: TGTGCCAGCACCCTATCGTTTCAGGGCTATTCACCCCTCCACTTT
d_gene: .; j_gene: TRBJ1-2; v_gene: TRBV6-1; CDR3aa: CASSDKGAYGYTF; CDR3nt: TGTGCCAGCAGTGATAAAGGGGCCTATGGCTACACCTTC
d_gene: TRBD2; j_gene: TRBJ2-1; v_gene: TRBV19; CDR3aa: CASSMGTSGGARGEQFF; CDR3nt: TGTGCCAGTAGTATGGGGACTAGCGGGGGGGCCCGGGGTGAGCAGTTCTTC
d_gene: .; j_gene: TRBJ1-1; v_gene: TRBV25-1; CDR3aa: CASSQGRTEAFF; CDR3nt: TGTGCCAGCAGTCAGGGTCGCACTGAAGCTTTCTTT
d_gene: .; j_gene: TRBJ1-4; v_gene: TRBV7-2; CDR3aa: CASSSTGYNEKLFF; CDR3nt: TGTGCCAGCAGCTCGACAGGCTATAATGAAAAACTGTTTTTT
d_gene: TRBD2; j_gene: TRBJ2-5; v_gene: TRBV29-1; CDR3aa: CSVSTSGGAGGETQYF; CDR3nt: TGCAGCGTTTCGACTAGCGGGGGGGCCGGAGGAGAGACCCAGTACTTC
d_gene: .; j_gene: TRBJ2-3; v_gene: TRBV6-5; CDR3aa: CASSYQGADTQYF; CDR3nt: TGTGCCAGCAGTTACCAAGGGGCAGATACGCAGTATTTT
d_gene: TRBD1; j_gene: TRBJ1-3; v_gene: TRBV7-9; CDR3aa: CASSLEGTDVANTIYF; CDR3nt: TGTGCCAGCAGCTTAGAAGGGACAGATGTGGCGAACACCATATATTTT
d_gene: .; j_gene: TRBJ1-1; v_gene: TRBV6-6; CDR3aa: CASRDSHISLNTEAFF; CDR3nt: TGTGCCAGCAGGGACAGCCATATTAGCCTGAACACTGAAGCTTTCTTT
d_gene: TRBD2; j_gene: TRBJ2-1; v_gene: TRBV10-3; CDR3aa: CAITRLAGSEQFF; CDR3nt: TGTGCCATCACAAGACTAGCGGGGAGTGAGCAGTTCTTC
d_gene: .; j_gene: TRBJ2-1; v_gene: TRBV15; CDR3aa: CATSRVRGAYNEQFF; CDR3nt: TGTGCCACCAGCAGGGTCAGGGGCGCCTACAATGAGCAGTTCTTC
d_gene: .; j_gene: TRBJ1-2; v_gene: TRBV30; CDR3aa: CAWITGGAGYGYTF; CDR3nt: TGTGCCTGGATCACGGGAGGGGCGGGGTATGGCTACACCTTC
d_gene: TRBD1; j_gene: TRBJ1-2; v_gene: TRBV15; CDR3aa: CATSRGDRVDGYTF; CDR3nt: TGTGCCACCAGCAGAGGGGACAGGGTGGATGGCTACACCTTC
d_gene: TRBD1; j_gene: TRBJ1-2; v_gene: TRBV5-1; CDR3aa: CASSRTQGWNGYTF; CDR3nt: TGCGCCAGCAGCCGCACACAGGGGTGGAATGGCTACACCTTC
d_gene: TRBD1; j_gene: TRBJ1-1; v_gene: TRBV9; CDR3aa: CASSVGRGLDTEAFF; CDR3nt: TGTGCCAGCAGCGTAGGAAGGGGGCTTGACACTGAAGCTTTCTTT
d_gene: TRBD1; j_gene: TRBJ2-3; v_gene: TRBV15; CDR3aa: CATSRHTGGNTDTQYF; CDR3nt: TGTGCCACCAGCAGACATACAGGGGGGAATACAGATACGCAGTATTTT
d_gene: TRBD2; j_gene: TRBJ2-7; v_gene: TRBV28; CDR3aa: CASTEAGNLYEQYF; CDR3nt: TGTGCCAGCACTGAAGCGGGGAACCTCTACGAGCAGTACTTC
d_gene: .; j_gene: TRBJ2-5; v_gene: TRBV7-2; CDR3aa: CASSFAGETQYF; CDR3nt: TGTGCCAGCAGCTTCGCGGGGGAGACCCAGTACTTC
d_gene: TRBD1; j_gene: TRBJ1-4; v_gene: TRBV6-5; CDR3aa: CASSYRTGVEKLFF; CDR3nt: TGTGCCAGCAGTTATCGCACAGGGGTTGAAAAACTGTTTTTT
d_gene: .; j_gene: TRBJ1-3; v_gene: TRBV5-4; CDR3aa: CASRSDSSGNTIYF; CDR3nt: TGTGCCAGCAGGTCAGACAGCTCTGGAAACACCATATATTTT
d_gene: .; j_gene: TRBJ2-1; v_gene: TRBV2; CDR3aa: CASSVQAGGSGRNYNEQFF; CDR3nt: TGTGCCAGCAGTGTTCAGGCAGGGGGAAGCGGGCGGAACTACAATGAGCAGTTCTTC
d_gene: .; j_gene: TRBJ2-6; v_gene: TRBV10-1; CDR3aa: CASSESQPGSGANVLTF; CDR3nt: TGCGCCAGCAGTGAGTCCCAACCAGGCTCTGGGGCCAACGTCCTGACTTTC
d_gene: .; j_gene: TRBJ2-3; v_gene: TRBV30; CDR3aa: CAWTGLRGTDTQYF; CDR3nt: TGTGCCTGGACCGGACTACGTGGCACAGATACGCAGTATTTT
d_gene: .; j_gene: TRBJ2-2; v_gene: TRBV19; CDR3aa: CASSQGSGELFF; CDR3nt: TGTGCCAGTAGTCAGGGGAGCGGGGAGCTGTTTTTT
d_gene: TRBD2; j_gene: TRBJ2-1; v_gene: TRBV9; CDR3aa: CASSPPSRRGGGEQFF; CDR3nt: TGTGCCAGCAGCCCCCCATCGCGGCGGGGGGGAGGGGAGCAGTTCTTC
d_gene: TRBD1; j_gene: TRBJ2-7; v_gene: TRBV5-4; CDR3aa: CASSWGQGYEQYF; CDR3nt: TGTGCCAGCAGCTGGGGACAGGGCTACGAGCAGTACTTC
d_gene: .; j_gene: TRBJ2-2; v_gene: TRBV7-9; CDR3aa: CASRQGGTGELFF; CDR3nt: TGTGCCAGCAGACAGGGTGGTACCGGGGAGCTGTTTTTT
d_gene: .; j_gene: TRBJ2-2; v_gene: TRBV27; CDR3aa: CASSLSKRGELFF; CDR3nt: TGTGCCAGCAGTTTATCGAAACGGGGGGAGCTGTTTTTT
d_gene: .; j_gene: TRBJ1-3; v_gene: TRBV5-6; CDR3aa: CASSLPGAGNTIYF; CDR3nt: TGTGCCAGCAGCCTTCCAGGGGCTGGAAACACCATATATTTT
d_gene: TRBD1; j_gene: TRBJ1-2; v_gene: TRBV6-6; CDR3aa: CASSVTGEGDYGYTF; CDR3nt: TGTGCCAGCAGCGTGACAGGGGAGGGCGACTATGGCTACACCTTC
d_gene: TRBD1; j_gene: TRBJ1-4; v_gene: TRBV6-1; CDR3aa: CASSEAGTGGGGKLFF; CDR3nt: TGTGCCAGCAGTGAAGCGGGGACAGGGGGCGGTGGAAAACTGTTTTTT
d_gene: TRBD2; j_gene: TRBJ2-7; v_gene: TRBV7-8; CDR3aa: CASSLANLAANYEQYF; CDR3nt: TGTGCCAGCAGCTTAGCTAATCTAGCGGCGAACTACGAGCAGTACTTC
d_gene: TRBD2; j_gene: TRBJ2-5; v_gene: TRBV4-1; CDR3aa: CASSSRASGQETQYF; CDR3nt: TGCGCCAGCAGCTCCCGCGCTAGCGGTCAAGAGACCCAGTACTTC